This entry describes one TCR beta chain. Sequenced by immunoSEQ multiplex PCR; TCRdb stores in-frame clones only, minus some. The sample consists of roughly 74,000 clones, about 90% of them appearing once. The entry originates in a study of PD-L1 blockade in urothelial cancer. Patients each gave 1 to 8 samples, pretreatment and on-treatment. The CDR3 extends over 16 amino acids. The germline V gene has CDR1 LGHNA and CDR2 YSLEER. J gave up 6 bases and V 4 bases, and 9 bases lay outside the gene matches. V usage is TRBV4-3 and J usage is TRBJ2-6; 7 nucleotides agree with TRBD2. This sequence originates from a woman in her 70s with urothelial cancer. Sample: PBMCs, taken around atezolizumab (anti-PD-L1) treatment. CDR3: CASSLGGDPAANVLTF. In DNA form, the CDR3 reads TGCGCCAGCAGCCTTGGGGGGGACCCGGCGGCCAACGTCCTGACTTTC.